These T cell receptor beta chains were read from a single sample in a study of cytomegalovirus exposure and HLA in healthy donors. The table came from immunoSEQ multiplex PCR; TCRdb's copy has only in-frame clones and leaves some out. The table lists about 120,000 clones, 76% of them singletons. What was sequenced was PBMCs. These receptors were collected from a man younger than 40 in good health and CMV-seropositive. The CDR3 runs from the conserved cysteine through the conserved F or W. D genes are given only for firm matches. The size of a clone is reported for some rows only, either as once, few or many, or as a class for expanded clones.

TRBV19	.	14	TRBJ1-2	TRBD1	TGTGCCAGTACTCCGGACAGGGGGCGGAATGGCTACACCTTC	CASTPDRGRNGYTF
TRBV7-9	.	17	TRBJ1-2	TRBD1	TGTGCCAGCAGTACCGGGACAGGGGTAATTGGGAGGAATGGCTACACCTTC	CASSTGTGVIGRNGYTF
TRBV7-2	.	17	TRBJ1-2	.	TGTGCCAGCAGCTCGGGCCCCGGACAGCGAGTTAACTATGGCTACACCTTC	CASSSGPGQRVNYGYTF
TRBV10-3	.	16	TRBJ2-3	.	TGTGCCATCAGTGAGTCGGGCGGGGCGTTCACAGATACGCAGTATTTT	CAISESGGAFTDTQYF
TRBV7-6	.	13	TRBJ2-7	.	TGTGCCAGCAGTTCGACTTCTGGACGGGATCAGTACTTC	CASSSTSGRDQYF
TRBV4-3	.	17	TRBJ2-7	.	TGCGCCAGCAGCCGAATCCAGGTGGTCTCGACCTCCTACGAGCAGTACTTC	CASSRIQVVSTSYEQYF
TRBV7-3	few	15	TRBJ2-7	.	TGTGCCAGCAGCGGGGGCGCAGGGGCGGCCTACGAGCAGTACTTC	CASSGGAGAAYEQYF
TRBV28	.	14	TRBJ2-7	.	TGTGCCAGCCTCCGCAGCCAGGGGACCGGGGAGCAGTACTTC	CASLRSQGTGEQYF
TRBV7-6	.	11	TRBJ2-1	.	TGTGCCAGCAGCTTTCAGGGTGAGCAGTTCTTC	CASSFQGEQFF
TRBV12-5	.	13	TRBJ1-2	.	TGTGCTAGTGGTTCCTCGACCCGAGGTGGCTACACCTTC	CASGSSTRGGYTF
TRBV7-8	.	15	TRBJ1-4	TRBD1	TGTGCCAGCAGCTATCTACAGGGGATAGATGAAAAACTGTTTTTT	CASSYLQGIDEKLFF
TRBV7-9	.	15	TRBJ2-1	.	TGTGCCAGCAGCCATCAGGACAGACCCTACAATGAGCAGTTCTTC	CASSHQDRPYNEQFF
TRBV2	.	15	TRBJ2-7	TRBD2	TGTGCCAGCAGAGGACCGGGACTAGCGATGGCCGAGCAGTACTTC	CASRGPGLAMAEQYF
TRBV28	.	14	TRBJ2-1	.	TGTGCCAACCTAGTCATAAGCTCCTACAATGAGCAGTTCTTC	CANLVISSYNEQFF
TRBV11-2	.	15	TRBJ2-5	TRBD1	TGTGCCAGCAGCTTAGGGGCAGGGGGCGGAGAGACCCAGTACTTC	CASSLGAGGGETQYF